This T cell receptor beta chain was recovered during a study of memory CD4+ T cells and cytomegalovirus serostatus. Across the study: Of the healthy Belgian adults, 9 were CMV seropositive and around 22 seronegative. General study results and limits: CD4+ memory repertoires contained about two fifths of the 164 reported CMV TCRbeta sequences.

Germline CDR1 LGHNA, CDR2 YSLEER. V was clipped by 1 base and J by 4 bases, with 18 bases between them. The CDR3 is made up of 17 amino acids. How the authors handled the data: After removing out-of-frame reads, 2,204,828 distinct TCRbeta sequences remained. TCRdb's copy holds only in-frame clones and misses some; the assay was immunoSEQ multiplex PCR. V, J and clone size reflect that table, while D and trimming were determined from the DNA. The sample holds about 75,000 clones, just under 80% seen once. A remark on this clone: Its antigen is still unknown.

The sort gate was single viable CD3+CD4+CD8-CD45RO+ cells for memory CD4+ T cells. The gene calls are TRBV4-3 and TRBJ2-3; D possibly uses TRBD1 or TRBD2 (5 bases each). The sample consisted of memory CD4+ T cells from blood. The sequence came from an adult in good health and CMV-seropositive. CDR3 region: CASSQGFRRGEPDTQYF. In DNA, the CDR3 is TGCGCCAGCAGCCAAGGATTCCGGAGAGGGGAGCCAGATACGCAGTATTTT.